The next 8 T cell receptor beta chains were all read from a single sample in a study of blood T cell repertoires in COVID-19. Here immunoSEQ multiplex PCR was the method, and the copy in TCRdb shows in-frame clones only, minus some. The sample lists roughly 150,000 clones, 87% occurring once. Input material: PBMCs or T cells enriched from blood (not recorded which). The receptor set was obtained from a woman in her thirties or forties who had been exposed to COVID-19.

The CDR3 is CASSLSGSRETQYF. CDR3 nucleotides: TGTGCCAGCAGCTTATCCGGGAGCCGGGAGACCCAGTACTTC. This rearrangement joins TRBV7-2 to TRBJ2-5; a possible D gene is TRBD2 (6 bases). CDR3 length: 14 amino acids. V dropped 2 bases and J dropped 5 bases, with 12 bases sitting between them. Germline V gene data show CDR1 as SGHTA and CDR2 as FQGNSA.

This clone showed up just once. The chain couples TRBV3-1 (or the pseudogene TRBV3-2) to TRBJ2-3; the match to TRBD1 covers 8 bases. The J segment lost 9 bases and the V segment lost 5 bases, leaving 10 bases of the junction unmatched. The CDR3 is 14 amino acids. The V gene's germline CDR1 is LGHDT and CDR2 YNNKEL (reference sequence). The CDR3 spells CASSFRGRGDTQYF. CDR3 coding DNA: TGTGCCAGCAGCTTCAGGGGGCGCGGGGACACGCAGTATTTT.

This clone showed up just once. This chain joins TRBV6-5 and TRBJ2-1; 9 bases line up with TRBD2. V gave up 2 bases and J gave up 16 bases; unmatched junction bases: 9. This CDR3 is 13 amino acids long. Germline lookup yields CDR1 MNHEY and CDR2 SVGAGI. CDR3 nucleotides: TGTGCCAGCAGTTACGCCGTTAGCGGGAGAAGATTCTTC. It encodes CASSYAVSGRRFF.

This chain links TRBV19 with TRBJ1-3; D might be TRBD1 (5 bases). The CDR3 sequence is 15 residues long. The V end lost 3 bases, the J end lost 2 bases, and 11 bases lay between the germline ends. Germline CDR1 LNHDA, CDR2 SQIVND (reference sequence). The CDR3 DNA reads TGTGCCAGTAGTATCTCCTCAGGGACTGGAAACACCATATATTTT. Translation gives CASSISSGTGNTIYF.

This rearrangement joins TRBV9 to TRBJ2-3; 11 positions agree with TRBD2. After removal of 2 bases from V and 4 bases from J, the junction contained 3 bases not matched to a gene. The CDR3 is made up of 15 amino acids. Germline V gene data show CDR1 as SGDLS and CDR2 as YYNGEE. CDR3 coding DNA: TGTGCCAGCAGCGTCACTAGCGGGAGTTCAGATACGCAGTATTTT. Residues: CASSVTSGSSDTQYF.

The chain uses TRBV5-4 and TRBJ2-5; 10 positions agree with TRBD1. There are 16 residues in the CDR3. V dropped 3 bases and J dropped 5; count of bases not matched to a gene: 10. CDR1 SGHNT and CDR2 YYREEE come from the germline V gene (reference sequence). The CDR3 sequence: CASSSGRDRGGETQYF. The CDR3 nucleotides are TGTGCCAGCAGCTCAGGCCGGGACAGGGGAGGGGAGACCCAGTACTTC.

The chain combines TRBV28 with TRBJ1-2; no clear D gene. The CDR3 is made up of 12 amino acids. The germline V gene has CDR1 MDHEN and CDR2 SYDVKM. The V gene lost 5 bases and the J gene lost 2 bases, with 6 bases spanning the gap. Written as DNA, the CDR3 is TGTGCCAGCAGTGACGGGAACTATGGCTACACCTTC. Protein sequence: CASSDGNYGYTF.

The table lists this clone with a count of one. The genes are TRBV27 and TRBJ2-5; no firm D call. CDR3 length: 14 residues. CDR1 and CDR2 (germline): MNHEY, SMNVEV (reference sequence). The V and J ends lost 7 bases and 7 bases respectively, with 19 bases between them. As DNA, the CDR3 is TGTGCCAGCACCGCCGGTAACCGCCCCGGGACCCAGTACTTC. This encodes CASTAGNRPGTQYF.